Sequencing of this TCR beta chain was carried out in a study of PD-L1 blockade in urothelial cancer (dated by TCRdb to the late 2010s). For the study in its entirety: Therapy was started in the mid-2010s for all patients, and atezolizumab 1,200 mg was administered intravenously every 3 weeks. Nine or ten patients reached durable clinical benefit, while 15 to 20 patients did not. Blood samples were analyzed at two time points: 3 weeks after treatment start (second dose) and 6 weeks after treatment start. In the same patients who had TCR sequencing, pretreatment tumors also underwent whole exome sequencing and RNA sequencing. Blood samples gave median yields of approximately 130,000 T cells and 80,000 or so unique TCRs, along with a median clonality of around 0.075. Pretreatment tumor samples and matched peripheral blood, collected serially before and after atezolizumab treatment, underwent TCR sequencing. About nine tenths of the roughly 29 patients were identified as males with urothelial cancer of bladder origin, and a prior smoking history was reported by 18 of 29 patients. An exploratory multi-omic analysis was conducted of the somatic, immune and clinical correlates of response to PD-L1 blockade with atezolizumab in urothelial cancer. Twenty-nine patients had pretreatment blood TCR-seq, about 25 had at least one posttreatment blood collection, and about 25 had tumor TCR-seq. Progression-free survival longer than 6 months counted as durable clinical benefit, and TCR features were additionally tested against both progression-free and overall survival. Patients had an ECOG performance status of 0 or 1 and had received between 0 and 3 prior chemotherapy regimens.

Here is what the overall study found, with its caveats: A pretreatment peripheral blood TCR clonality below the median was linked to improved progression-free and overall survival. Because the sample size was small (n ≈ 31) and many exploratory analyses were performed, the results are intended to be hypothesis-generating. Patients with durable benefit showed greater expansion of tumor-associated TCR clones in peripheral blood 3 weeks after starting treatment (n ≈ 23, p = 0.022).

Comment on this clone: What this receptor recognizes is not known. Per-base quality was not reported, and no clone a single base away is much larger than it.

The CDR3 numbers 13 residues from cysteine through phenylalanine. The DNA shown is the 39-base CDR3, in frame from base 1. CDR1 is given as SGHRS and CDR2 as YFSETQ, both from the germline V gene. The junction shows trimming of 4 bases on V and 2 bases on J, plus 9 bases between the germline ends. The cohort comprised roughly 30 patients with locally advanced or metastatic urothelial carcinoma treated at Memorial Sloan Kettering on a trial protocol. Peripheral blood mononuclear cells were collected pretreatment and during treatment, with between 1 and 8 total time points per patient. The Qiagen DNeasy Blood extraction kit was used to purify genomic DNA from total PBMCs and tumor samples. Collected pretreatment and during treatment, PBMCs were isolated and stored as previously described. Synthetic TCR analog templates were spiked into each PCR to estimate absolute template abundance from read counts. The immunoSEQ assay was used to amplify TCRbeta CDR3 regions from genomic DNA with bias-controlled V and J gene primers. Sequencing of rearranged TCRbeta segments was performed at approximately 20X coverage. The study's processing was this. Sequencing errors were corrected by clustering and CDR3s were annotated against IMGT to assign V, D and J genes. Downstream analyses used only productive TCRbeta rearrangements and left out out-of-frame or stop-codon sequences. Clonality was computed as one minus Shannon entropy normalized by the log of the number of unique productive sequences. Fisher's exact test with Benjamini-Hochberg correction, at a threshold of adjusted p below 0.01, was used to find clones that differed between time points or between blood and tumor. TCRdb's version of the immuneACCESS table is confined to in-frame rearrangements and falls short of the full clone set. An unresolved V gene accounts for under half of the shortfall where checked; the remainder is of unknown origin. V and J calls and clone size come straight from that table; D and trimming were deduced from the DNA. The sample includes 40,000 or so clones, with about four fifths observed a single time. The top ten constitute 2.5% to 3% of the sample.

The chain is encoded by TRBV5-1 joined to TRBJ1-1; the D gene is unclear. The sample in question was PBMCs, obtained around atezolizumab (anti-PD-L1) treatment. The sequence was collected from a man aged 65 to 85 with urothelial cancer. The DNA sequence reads TGCGCCAGCAGCGTGCGGGTCAACACTGAAGCTTTCTTT. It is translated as CASSVRVNTEAFF. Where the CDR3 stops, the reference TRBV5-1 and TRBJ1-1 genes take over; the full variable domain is KAGVTQTPRYLIKTRGQQVTLSCSPISGHRSVSWYQQTPGQGLQFLFEYFSETQRNKGNFPGRFSGRQFSNSRSEMNVSTLELGDSALYLCASSVRVNTEAFFGQGTRLTVV.